Reported below is one T cell receptor (beta chain). This sample stems from a study of T cell changes during pregnancy in multiple sclerosis. Losses at the gene ends were 8 bases for V and 9 bases for J; bases not matched to a gene: 5. This CDR3 is 12 amino acids long. Germline V gene sequence: CDR1 MNHEY, CDR2 SVGAGI. This table comes from immunoSEQ multiplex PCR, and its TCRdb copy is limited to in-frame clones, with some not included. The sample shows around 60,000 clones, about 90% of them seen only once. This sequence joins TRBV6-5 and TRBJ2-1; 9 bases line up with TRBD2. The sequencing used peripheral blood, collected in the second trimester of pregnancy. The sequence was obtained from a female donor in good health, enrolled as a control in a pregnancy study. CDR3 region: CASGGRGGEQFF. The CDR3 DNA is TGTGCCAGCGGAGGGCGGGGGGGTGAGCAGTTCTTC.